This T cell receptor (beta chain) originates from a study of blood T cell repertoires in COVID-19. Study at large: Samples taken during acute and convalescent COVID-19 were collected in the United States, Italy and Spain. Nucleic acid was either cDNA or gDNA, and it came from T cells, B-cell-depleted T cells, or PBMCs.

Authors' methods: How many nucleated cells were present was estimated from reference gene primer amplification. The repertoire was sequenced with immunoSEQ multiplex PCR; TCRdb's copy has only in-frame clones and lacks some. V, J and clone size are taken as reported in that table, and D and trimming were inferred from the DNA itself. Here the sample spans roughly 300,000 clones, about 85% being singletons. CDR3 length: 20 amino acids. V dropped 5 bases and J dropped 6; count of bases not matched to a gene: 21. The germline V gene encodes CDR1 MNHEY and CDR2 SVGEGT. This TCR derives from a human donor in a cohort sampled during active COVID-19. This chain uses TRBV6-2 or TRBV6-3 with TRBJ2-1; 11 bases line up with TRBD2. Sequencing was carried out using peripheral blood. In DNA, the CDR3 is TGTGCCAGCAGTCCCGCTAATCTAGCGGGAGGCCGCCGGGGTAGCAATGAGCAGTTCTTC. It translates to CASSPANLAGGRRGSNEQFF.